Here is one T cell receptor beta chain with its context. This clone was recorded once. No cognate antigen has been identified for it. No quality values exist for individual bases; no much larger clone is one base distant. These data come from a study of control samples from healthy donors and cancer patients (dated by TCRdb to between 2020 and 2021). Reading from cysteine to phenylalanine, the CDR3 counts 14 amino acids. Only the CDR3 region is kept as DNA, spanning 42 bases read in frame from base 1. From V the trimming removes 2 bases and from J it removes 5 bases, while the gene matches leave 5 bases of the junction unaccounted for. For CDR1 and CDR2, the germline V gene lists SGHTA and FQGNSA. Library preparation was by the immunoSEQ multiplex PCR assay. The immuneACCESS repertoire file appears here via TCRdb, limited to in-frame rearrangements. These files lack a portion of the clones; in checked studies, under half of the deficit traces to unresolved V genes, and the cause of the others is not known. This sample lists 80,000 to 100,000 clones; 80% to 90% were detected once. Roughly 15% of the sample is taken by the ten largest.

The clonotype comes from a man aged 25-45 years in good health. The rearranged segments are TRBV7-2 and TRBJ2-5; the central 7 bases match TRBD1. Sequenced input: blood. The sequence in DNA is TGTGCCAGCAGCTTATTGGTCAGGGGGGAGACCCAGTACTTC. This translates into CASSLLVRGETQYF.